Sequencing of this T cell receptor beta chain was carried out in a study of cytomegalovirus exposure and HLA in healthy donors. Study-wide context: Drawn from HLA-typed donors, about 85 million unique TCRs were held in an early data release. Overall study findings and caveats: Some public TCRs appeared in many individuals, while most sequences were rare. Across all donors, roughly uniform sequencing depth was an assumption of the presence/absence analyses.

Use of 60 Vbeta and 13 Jbeta primers characterized the PCR. Clones were read by immunoSEQ multiplex PCR, and TCRdb kept only the in-frame ones, dropping some. The sample holds just over 150,000 clones; approximately 86% are singletons and the top ten take about 7.1%. The V gene end was trimmed by 2 bases and the J gene end by 1 base; junction bases not matched to a gene: 6. This CDR3 comprises 18 residues. Germline-derived CDR1 and CDR2 are SGHRS and YFSETQ. Regarding this clone: The antigen is unknown.

V gene TRBV5-1 combines with J gene TRBJ2-6, with 10 bases that match TRBD1. The sequenced sample consisted of PBMCs. The source of this sequence is a woman in her forties or fifties in good health and CMV-seropositive. The CDR3 loop reads CASSLGTGVTSGANVLTF. As DNA, the CDR3 is TGCGCCAGCAGCTTAGGGACAGGGGTCACTTCTGGGGCCAACGTCCTGACTTTC.